These 10 T cell receptor beta chains came from one sample sequenced in a study of control samples from healthy donors and cancer patients. Sequenced by immunoSEQ multiplex PCR; TCRdb stores in-frame clones only, minus some. The table includes hundreds of thousands of clones, around nine tenths detected once. The specimen sequenced was PBMCs. These receptors originate from a man aged 40-49 years with head and neck cancer.

This clone was recorded only once. A junction boundary mismatches the germline segment, possibly from a read error. This CDR3 is CASSQEVTVGNYGYTF. The CDR3 DNA reads as TGTGCCAGCAGTCAAGAAGTGACAGTGGGAAACTATGGCTACACCTTC. The chain recombines TRBV4-2 with TRBJ1-2, with a possible D match to TRBD1 (5 bases). The CDR3 has 16 residues. Germline V gene lookup returns CDR1 LGHNA and CDR2 YNFKEQ.

Details on this clone: A read error may account for a junction end that differs from germline. The chain is built from TRBV3-1 (or the pseudogene TRBV3-2) and TRBJ2-1; 9 nucleotides match TRBD2. In germline, CDR1 is LGHDT, CDR2 YNNKEL (reference sequence). The CDR3 covers 15 residues. This chain's CDR3 is CASSQAGTRAGGPIF. The CDR3 DNA is TGTGCCAGCAGCCAAGCCGGAACTAGAGCGGGAGGTCCGATCTTC.

The chain is built from TRBV5-1 and TRBJ2-1; 11 nucleotides line up with TRBD2. With 4 bases clipped from V and 7 bases from J, the junction kept 13 bases outside the gene matches. CDR1 is SGHRS, CDR2 YFSETQ, per germline. The CDR3 runs 17 residues. The CDR3 DNA is TGCGCCAGCAGCGGGGGAGGACTAGCGGGCCTAAAAAATGAGCAGTTCTTC. Protein: CASSGGGLAGLKNEQFF. Full variable domain (rest looked up from reference TRBV5-1 and TRBJ2-1): KAGVTQTPRYLIKTRGQQVTLSCSPISGHRSVSWYQQTPGQGLQFLFEYFSETQRNKGNFPGRFSGRQFSNSRSEMNVSTLELGDSALYLCASSGGGLAGLKNEQFFGPGTRLTVL.

The V call is TRBV10-1, the J call TRBJ2-7; D unresolved. The CDR3 contains 14 residues. Germline loops: CDR1 WNHNN, CDR2 SYGVQD (reference sequence). V dropped 2 bases and J dropped 2 bases, with 10 bases sitting between them. The CDR3 here is CASSEGVSTYEQYF. DNA of the CDR3: TGCGCCAGCAGTGAGGGAGTCAGCACCTACGAGCAGTACTTC.

The chain is built from TRBV27 and TRBJ2-6; D gene ambiguous. This CDR3 has 14 amino acids. Trimming left V 4 bases short and J 0 bases short, with 4 bases between. Germline V gene data show CDR1 as MNHEY and CDR2 as SMNVEV (reference sequence). CDR3 amino acids: CASSSISGANVLTF. The CDR3 bases are TGTGCCAGCAGTTCGATCTCTGGGGCCAACGTCCTGACTTTC.

The rearrangement joins TRBV7-3 to TRBJ1-1, with D unresolved. The length of the CDR3 is 13 residues. In germline, CDR1 is SGHTA, CDR2 FQGTGA. The V and J ends lost 4 bases and 1 base respectively, with 7 bases between them. Written as DNA, the CDR3 is TGTGCCAGCAGCTCTAATCGGAACACTGAAGCTTTCTTT. Translating gives CASSSNRNTEAFF.

V and J are TRBV24-1 and TRBJ2-2; the D gene is possibly TRBD2 (7 bases). V gave up 9 bases and J gave up 4 bases, with 20 bases separating them. The length of the CDR3 is 16 residues. Germline CDR1 KGHDR, CDR2 SFDVKD. DNA of the CDR3: TGTGCCACCGCCCGCCAGGGGACTACGGGCACCGGGGAGCTGTTTTTT. It translates to CATARQGTTGTGELFF.

This chain connects TRBV5-8 to TRBJ2-4; D is perhaps TRBD2 (5 bases). Trimming left V 0 bases short and J 4 bases short, with 14 bases between. The CDR3 covers 16 residues. The V gene's germline CDR1 is SGHTS and CDR2 YDEGEE. This CDR3 is CASSLGLSGTKNIQYF. Written as DNA, the CDR3 is TGTGCCAGCAGCTTGGGCCTCAGCGGCACAAAAAACATTCAGTACTTC.

On this clone itself: This sample also contains other DNA sequences that code for the same CDR3. The chain employs TRBV4-3 and TRBJ2-5; no reliable D call. This CDR3 comprises 14 residues. Germline-derived CDR1 and CDR2 are LGHNA and YSLEER. The germline V and J ends were trimmed by 0 bases and 4 bases, with 9 bases remaining between them. The CDR3, as DNA: TGCGCCAGCAGCCAAGAAAGGGCTGTAGAGACCCAGTACTTC. Translation: CASSQERAVETQYF.

The rearrangement joins TRBV5-1 to TRBJ2-1, with TRBD1 matching over 9 bases. Per the germline V gene, CDR1 is SGHRS and CDR2 is YFSETQ. V lost 4 bases to trimming and J lost 1 base; unmatched junction nucleotides: 3. CDR3 length: 15 amino acids. CDR3 nucleotides: TGCGCCAGCAGCAGGACAGGGGAGTCCTACAATGAGCAGTTCTTC. It yields the protein CASSRTGESYNEQFF.